This T cell receptor beta chain was identified in a study of cytomegalovirus exposure and HLA in healthy donors. Study-wide points: For cytomegalovirus status, the classifier reportedly gave diagnoses with high specificity and sensitivity.

At sampling all donors were nominally healthy, likely with unrecorded immune exposures. Amplification used 60 Vbeta primers and 13 Jbeta primers. Clones were read by immunoSEQ multiplex PCR, and TCRdb kept only the in-frame ones, dropping some. This sample has around 200,000 clones, with 70% to 85% found just once. This clone was counted only a few times. Its antigen is undetermined. CDR1 and CDR2 from the germline V gene are LNHNV and YYDKDF (reference sequence). Trimming removed 4 bases from V and 9 bases from J; junction bases left unmatched: 6. The CDR3 has 14 residues. The sequence was obtained from a woman aged 55 to 70 in good health and CMV-seropositive. The sequenced material came from PBMCs. V gene TRBV15 combines with J gene TRBJ2-1, with 10 positions matching TRBD2. The CDR3 loop reads CATSTRTSGAEQFF. The DNA of the CDR3 is TGTGCCACCAGCACTAGGACTAGCGGCGCTGAGCAGTTCTTC.